The 28 T cell receptor beta chains in this list originate from one sample, sequenced in a study of blood T cell repertoires in COVID-19. Assay used: immunoSEQ multiplex PCR; TCRdb lists only in-frame clones, some missing. The table has 130,000 or so clones, roughly four fifths seen once. Sequencing was carried out using peripheral blood. Receptor source: a human donor in a cohort sampled during active COVID-19.

V is TRBV4-3 and J is TRBJ2-3; 7 nucleotides align to TRBD1. V lost 3 bases and J lost 0; bases outside the gene matches: 6. Germline V gene lookup returns CDR1 LGHNA and CDR2 YSLEER. The CDR3 consists of 16 residues. CDR3 residues: CASSQQLQGSTDTQYF. The CDR3 nucleotides read TGCGCCAGCAGCCAGCAATTACAGGGGAGCACAGATACGCAGTATTTT.

This clone was found a few times. This chain joins TRBV3-1 (or the pseudogene TRBV3-2) and TRBJ2-5; maybe TRBD2 (5 bases). The CDR3 has 13 amino acids. Deletions cut 6 bases from V and 0 bases from J, with 8 bases between. Germline V gives CDR1 LGHDT, CDR2 YNNKEL (reference sequence). The CDR3 DNA reads as TGTGCCAGCAGTGCGAGGGACCAAGAGACCCAGTACTTC. As protein: CASSARDQETQYF.

The chain uses TRBV5-1 and TRBJ2-2; D possibly corresponds to TRBD2 (5 bases). This CDR3 region has 14 residues. Trimming cost V 6 bases and J 0 bases, with 9 bases left between them. Germline V gives CDR1 SGHRS, CDR2 YFSETQ. CDR3 in DNA: TGCGCCAGCAACGGGGAATCGAACACCGGGGAGCTGTTTTTT. It translates to CASNGESNTGELFF.

This chain links TRBV5-4 with TRBJ2-3; D might be TRBD1 (6 bases). CDR1 SGHNT and CDR2 YYREEE come from the germline V gene (reference sequence). Trimming removed 0 bases from V and 6 bases from J, with 17 bases in between. The CDR3 runs to 16 residues. CDR3 nucleotides: TGTGCCAGCAGCTTGGCCAGGACAGATCATGGGGATACGCAGTATTTT. Protein: CASSLARTDHGDTQYF.

V usage is TRBV4-1 and J usage is TRBJ2-1, with 9 bases identical to TRBD1. The V gene end was trimmed by 4 bases and the J gene end by 6 bases; junction bases not matched to a gene: 7. In germline, CDR1 is MGHRA, CDR2 YSYEKL. The CDR3 has 15 residues. The CDR3: CASSPRGDRVNEQFF. Here the CDR3 DNA reads TGCGCCAGCAGCCCCCGGGGGGACAGGGTCAATGAGCAGTTCTTC.

The V gene is TRBV19, the J gene TRBJ1-5; 8 bases match TRBD1. This CDR3 contains 13 residues. The germline V gene encodes CDR1 LNHDA and CDR2 SQIVND (reference sequence). With 10 bases clipped from V and 2 bases from J, the junction kept 4 bases outside the gene matches. The CDR3 protein is CAIGQGGNQPQHF. The CDR3 bases are TGTGCCATAGGACAGGGTGGCAATCAGCCCCAGCATTTT.

The chain combines TRBV4-1 with TRBJ2-1; TRBD2 matches at 7 bases. Trimming at V came to 3 bases and at J to 9 bases, leaving 14 bases not matched to a gene. The V gene's germline CDR1 is MGHRA and CDR2 YSYEKL. CDR3 length: 16 residues. The CDR3 protein is CASSQGGGAGYGEQFF. As DNA, the CDR3 is TGCGCCAGCAGCCAGGGCGGGGGAGCGGGGTACGGTGAGCAGTTCTTC.

This chain joins TRBV2 and TRBJ2-7, with TRBD1 matching 9 bases. This CDR3 is 14 amino acids long. The V gene's germline CDR1 is SNHLY and CDR2 FYNNEI. V gave up 7 bases and J gave up 7 bases; unmatched junction bases: 11. CDR3 region: CASINQDRGREQYF. CDR3 coding DNA: TGTGCCAGCATTAACCAGGACAGGGGTCGTGAGCAGTACTTC.

The genes are TRBV25-1 and TRBJ1-1; D is ambiguous. In germline, CDR1 is MGHDK, CDR2 SYGVNS. The V gene lost 7 bases and the J gene lost 0 bases, with 9 bases spanning the gap. The CDR3 loop spans 13 amino acids. The CDR3 here is CASKESMNTEAFF. The CDR3 DNA follows: TGTGCCAGCAAAGAGTCAATGAACACTGAAGCTTTCTTT.

The V gene is TRBV2, the J gene TRBJ1-4, with a tentative D call TRBD1 (6 bases). Trimming removed 5 bases from V and 8 bases from J, with 9 bases in between. The CDR3 contains 12 residues. Germline CDR1 and CDR2: SNHLY and FYNNEI. CDR3 DNA sequence: TGTGCCAGCAGTCAGGGGTACGAAAAACTGTTTTTT. Protein: CASSQGYEKLFF.

This clone turned up a few times. The chain links TRBV27 to TRBJ2-1; 8 positions match TRBD2. CDR1 is MNHEY and CDR2 is SMNVEV in the germline V gene (reference sequence). The trim removed 8 bases at V and 3 bases at J, leaving 9 bases unmatched. The CDR3 covers 15 residues. CDR3 region: CASSVIAGGYNEQFF. CDR3 coding DNA: TGTGCCAGCTCCGTTATCGCGGGGGGCTACAATGAGCAGTTCTTC.

J is TRBJ2-1 and V is TRBV29-1, with a possible D match to TRBD1 (6 bases). The CDR3 extends over 11 amino acids. The V and J ends lost 6 bases and 7 bases respectively, with 10 bases between them. Germline values: CDR1 SQVTM, CDR2 ANQGSEA. The CDR3 reads CSVDRLNEQFF. The CDR3 DNA reads as TGCAGCGTAGACAGGTTGAATGAGCAGTTCTTC.

The rearrangement uses TRBV7-9 and TRBJ2-3; 10 bases agree with TRBD2. Germline V lookup: CDR1 SEHNR, CDR2 FQNEAQ (reference sequence). This CDR3 spans 19 amino acids. V shed 4 bases and J 2 bases; nucleotides not matched to a gene: 15. DNA of the CDR3: TGTGCCAGCAGCTGCCCCAGCGGGGGGGTTCCCATCGCCACAGATACGCAGTATTTT. Protein product: CASSCPSGGVPIATDTQYF.

This clone was seen a few times. The chain employs TRBV12-1 and TRBJ2-7; the table's D call, TRBD2, has no DNA check behind it. TRBV12-1 is tagged as a pseudogene. This CDR3 region has 15 residues. The CDR3 DNA follows: TGTGCCAGCAGCTTTGAGTACCCAGCGGACTACGAGCAGTACTTC. Protein sequence: CASSFEYPADYEQYF.

This chain links TRBV2 with TRBJ2-3; TRBD1 agrees at 7 bases. The germline CDR1 and CDR2 sequences are SNHLY and FYNNEI. The J segment lost 2 bases and the V segment lost 8 bases, leaving 10 bases of the junction unmatched. The CDR3 spans 15 residues. The CDR3 reads CASVPTTGITDTQYF. For the CDR3, the DNA is TGTGCCAGCGTTCCTACGACAGGGATCACAGATACGCAGTATTTT. Full variable domain (missing parts from reference TRBV2 and TRBJ2-3): EPEVTQTPSHQVTQMGQEVILRCVPISNHLYFYWYRQILGQKVEFLVSFYNNEISEKSEIFDDQFSVERPDGSNFTLKIRSTKLEDSAMYFCASVPTTGITDTQYFGPGTRLTVL.

This chain connects TRBV6-5 to TRBJ1-2; the D gene is possibly TRBD1 (6 bases). Germline V CDR1 and CDR2: MNHEY, SVGAGI. This CDR3 region has 14 residues. V lost 7 bases and J 4 bases, leaving 16 bases between the germline ends. The CDR3: CASTYRGGGYGYTF. For the CDR3, the DNA is TGTGCCAGCACCTACCGGGGGGGCGGCTATGGCTACACCTTC.

The J gene is TRBJ2-2, the V gene TRBV6-1; perhaps TRBD1 as D (6 bases). CDR3 length: 15 amino acids. V gave up 2 bases and J gave up 4 bases, with 11 bases separating them. Germline CDR1 is MNHNS and CDR2 is SASEGT. The CDR3 protein is CASSELGAGTGELFF. CDR3 coding DNA: TGTGCCAGCAGTGAACTGGGGGCGGGCACCGGGGAGCTGTTTTTT.

This rearrangement joins TRBV19 to TRBJ2-1, with D possibly being TRBD1 (6 bases). This CDR3 has 14 amino acids. V lost 9 bases and J 7 bases, leaving 19 bases between the germline ends. Germline CDR1 and CDR2: LNHDA and SQIVND (reference sequence). Here the CDR3 DNA reads TGTGCCAGCAGAACTAGGGACACCGGTAATGAGCAGTTCTTC. This translates into CASRTRDTGNEQFF.

This chain connects TRBV6-5 to TRBJ2-2, with no clear D. V was trimmed by 5 bases and J by 6 bases, leaving 10 bases between them. Germline CDR1 and CDR2: MNHEY and SVGAGI. The CDR3 covers 13 residues. The CDR3 region is CASSPRSAGELFF. CDR3 DNA sequence: TGTGCCAGCAGTCCACGGTCGGCCGGGGAGCTGTTTTTT.

This clone turned up a few times. The CDR3 loop reads CASSPENSPLHF. The CDR3 DNA follows: TGTGCCAGCTCACCTGAGAACTCACCCCTCCACTTT. This chain joins TRBV18 and TRBJ1-6; no reliable D call. The CDR3 is 12 residues long. The germline V gene has CDR1 KGHSH and CDR2 LQKENI. The V end lost 3 bases, the J end lost 10 bases, and 7 bases lay between the germline ends.

In this sample, this clone turned up a few times. This sequence joins TRBV18 and TRBJ2-7; the match to TRBD1 covers 7 bases. The CDR3 runs 15 residues. With V trimmed by 4 bases and J by 0 bases, 6 bases remained unmatched. From germline, CDR1 is KGHSH and CDR2 LQKENI. The chain's CDR3 is CASSRDRRLSYEQYF. The CDR3 nucleotides read TGTGCCAGCTCACGGGACAGACGACTCTCCTACGAGCAGTACTTC.

In DNA form, the CDR3 reads TGTGCCAGCAGCGCCGGGGGCAATGAGCAGTTCTTC. This translates into CASSAGGNEQFF. This rearrangement joins TRBV3-1 (or the pseudogene TRBV3-2) to TRBJ2-1; tentative D call: TRBD2 (6 bases). Trimming cost V 5 bases and J 6 bases, with 8 bases left between them. The CDR3 length is 12 residues. Germline V gives CDR1 LGHDT, CDR2 YNNKEL (reference sequence).

The chain employs TRBV4-3 and TRBJ2-3, with D possibly TRBD1 on 5 matching bases. The CDR3 length is 15 residues. Per germline, CDR1 LGHNA and CDR2 YSLEER. V was shortened by 4 bases and J by 2 bases, with 13 bases between the two germline ends. CDR3 loop: CASSPGNSVTDTQYF. CDR3 nucleotides: TGCGCCAGCAGCCCAGGGAACAGCGTCACAGATACGCAGTATTTT.

For the CDR3, the DNA is TGTGCCAGCAGACCGGGACAGGTGATCTATGGCTACACCTTC. Amino acids: CASRPGQVIYGYTF. V gene TRBV28 combines with J gene TRBJ1-2, with 8 bases fitting TRBD1. Unmatched junction bases numbered 7, after V lost 6 bases and J lost 4 bases. CDR1 is MDHEN, CDR2 SYDVKM, per germline. The CDR3 consists of 14 residues.

This chain connects TRBV3-1 (or the pseudogene TRBV3-2) to TRBJ1-3, with D maybe TRBD1 (6 bases). Trimming removed 4 bases from V and 2 bases from J, with 12 bases in between. The length of the CDR3 is 15 residues. Looked up from germline, CDR1 is LGHDT and CDR2 is YNNKEL (reference sequence). The DNA of the CDR3 is TGTGCCAGCAGCCCGGTGCGGGGGCCTGGAAACACCATATATTTT. This gives the protein CASSPVRGPGNTIYF.

The chain joins TRBV5-1 to TRBJ1-5, with D possibly matching TRBD1 (6 bases). CDR3 length: 15 amino acids. V lost 1 base to trimming and J lost 6 bases, with 14 bases between them. Germline lookup yields CDR1 SGHRS and CDR2 YFSETQ. This chain's CDR3 is CASSLCGGGGQPQHF. The CDR3 DNA follows: TGCGCCAGCAGCTTGTGCGGGGGAGGGGGTCAGCCCCAGCATTTT.

The rearrangement links TRBV5-1 to TRBJ2-1, with 11 bases matching TRBD1. CDR1 and CDR2 from the germline V gene are SGHRS and YFSETQ. The CDR3 runs to 16 residues. V lost 0 bases and J lost 6; bases outside the gene matches: 5. The DNA for the CDR3 is TGCGCCAGCAGCTTGGCCTGGGGGACAGGGGGCAATGAGCAGTTCTTC. This translates into CASSLAWGTGGNEQFF.

The chain is built from TRBV5-1 and TRBJ2-7; 10 nucleotides align to TRBD1. This CDR3 is 14 amino acids long. V shed 4 bases, J shed 5 bases, and the junction held 6 bases outside the gene matches. Per the germline V gene, CDR1 is SGHRS and CDR2 is YFSETQ. The CDR3 coding sequence is TGCGCCAGCAGCGCGGGACAGGGGTCACACGAGCAGTACTTC. Protein sequence: CASSAGQGSHEQYF.